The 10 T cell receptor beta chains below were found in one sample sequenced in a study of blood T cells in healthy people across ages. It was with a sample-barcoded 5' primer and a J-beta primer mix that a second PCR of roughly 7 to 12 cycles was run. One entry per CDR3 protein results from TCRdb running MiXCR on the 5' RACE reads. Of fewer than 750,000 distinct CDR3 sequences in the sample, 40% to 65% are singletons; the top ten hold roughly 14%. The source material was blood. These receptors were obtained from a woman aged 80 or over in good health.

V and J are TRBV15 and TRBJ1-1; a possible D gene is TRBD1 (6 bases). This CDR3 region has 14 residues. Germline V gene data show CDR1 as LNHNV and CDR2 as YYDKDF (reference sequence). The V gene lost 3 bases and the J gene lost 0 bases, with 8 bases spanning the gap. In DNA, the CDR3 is TGTGCCACCAGCAGGGACAGACTGAACACTGAAGCTTTCTTT. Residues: CATSRDRLNTEAFF. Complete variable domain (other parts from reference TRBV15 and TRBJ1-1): DAMVIQNPRYQVTQFGKPVTLSCSQTLNHNVMYWYQQKSSQAPKLLFHYYDKDFNNEADTPDNFQSRRPNTSFCFLDIRSPGLGDTAMYLCATSRDRLNTEAFFGQGTRLTVV.

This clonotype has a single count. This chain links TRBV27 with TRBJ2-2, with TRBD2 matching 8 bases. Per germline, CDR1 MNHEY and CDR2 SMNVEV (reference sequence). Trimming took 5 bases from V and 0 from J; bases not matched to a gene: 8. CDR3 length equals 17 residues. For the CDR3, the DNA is TGTGCCAGCAGTACGTATCGCGGGGGGTCGAACACCGGGGAGCTGTTTTTT. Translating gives CASSTYRGGSNTGELFF.

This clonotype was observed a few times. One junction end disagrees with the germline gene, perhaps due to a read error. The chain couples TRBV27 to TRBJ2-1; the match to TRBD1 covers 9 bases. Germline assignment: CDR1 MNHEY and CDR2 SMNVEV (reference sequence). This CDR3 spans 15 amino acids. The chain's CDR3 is CASSLYRGQSNEQFF. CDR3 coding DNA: TGTGCCAGCAGCTTATACAGGGGGCAGTCCAATGAGCAGTTCTTC.

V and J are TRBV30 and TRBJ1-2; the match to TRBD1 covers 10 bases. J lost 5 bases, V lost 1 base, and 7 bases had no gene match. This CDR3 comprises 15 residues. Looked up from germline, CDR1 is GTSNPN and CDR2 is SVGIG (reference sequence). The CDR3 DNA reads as TGTGCCTGGAGTGAGGGACAGGGGAGAGAGTATGGCTACACCTTC. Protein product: CAWSEGQGREYGYTF.

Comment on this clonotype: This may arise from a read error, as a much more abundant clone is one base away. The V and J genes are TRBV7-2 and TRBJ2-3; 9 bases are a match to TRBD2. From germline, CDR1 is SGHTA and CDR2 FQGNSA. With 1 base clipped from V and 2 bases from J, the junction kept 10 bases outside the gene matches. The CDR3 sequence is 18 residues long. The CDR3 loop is CASSLESVAGGITDTQYF. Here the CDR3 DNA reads TGTGCCAGCAGCTTAGAGTCGGTGGCGGGGGGGATCACAGATACGCAGTATTTT. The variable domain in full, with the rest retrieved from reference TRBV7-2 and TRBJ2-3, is GAGVSQSPSNKVTEKGKDVELRCDPISGHTALYWYRQSLGQGLEFLIYFQGNSAPDKSGLPSDRFSAERTGGSVSTLTIQRTQQEDSAVYLCASSLESVAGGITDTQYFGPGTRLTVL.

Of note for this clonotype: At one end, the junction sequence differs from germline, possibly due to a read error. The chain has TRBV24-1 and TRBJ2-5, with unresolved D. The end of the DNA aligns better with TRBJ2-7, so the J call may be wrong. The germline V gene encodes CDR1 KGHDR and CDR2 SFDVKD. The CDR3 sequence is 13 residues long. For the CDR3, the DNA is TGTGTCACCAGTGATTCGTGGACGTACGAGCAGTACTTC. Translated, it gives CVTSDSWTYEQYF.

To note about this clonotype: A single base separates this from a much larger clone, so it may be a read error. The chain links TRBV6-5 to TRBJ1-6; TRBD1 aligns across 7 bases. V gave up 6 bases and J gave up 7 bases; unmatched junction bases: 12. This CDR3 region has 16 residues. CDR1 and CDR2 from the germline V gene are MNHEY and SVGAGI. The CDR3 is CASSRVGRQGNSPLHF. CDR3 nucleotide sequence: TGTGCCAGCAGCCGTGTGGGGAGACAGGGAAATTCACCCCTCCACTTT.

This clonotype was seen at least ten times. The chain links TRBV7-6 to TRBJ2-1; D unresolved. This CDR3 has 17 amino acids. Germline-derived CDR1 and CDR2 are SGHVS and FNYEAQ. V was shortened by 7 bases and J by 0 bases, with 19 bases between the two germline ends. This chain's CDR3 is CASTLGVGASSYNEQFF. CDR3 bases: TGTGCCAGCACCCTCGGTGTCGGTGCCTCCTCCTACAATGAGCAGTTCTTC.

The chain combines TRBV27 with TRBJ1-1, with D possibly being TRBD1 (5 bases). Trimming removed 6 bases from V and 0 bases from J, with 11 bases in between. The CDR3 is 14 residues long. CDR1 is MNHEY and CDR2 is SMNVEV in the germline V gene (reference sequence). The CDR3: CASRPGLMNTEAFF. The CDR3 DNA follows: TGTGCCAGCAGGCCGGGACTGATGAACACTGAAGCTTTCTTT.

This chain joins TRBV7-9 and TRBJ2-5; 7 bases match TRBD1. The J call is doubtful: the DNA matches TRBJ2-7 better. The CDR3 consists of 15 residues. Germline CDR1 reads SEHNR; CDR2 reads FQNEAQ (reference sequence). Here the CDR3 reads CASSPRDSAPYEQYF. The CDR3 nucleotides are TGTGCCAGCAGCCCCCGGGACAGCGCGCCCTACGAGCAGTACTTC.